Presented here are 25 T cell receptor beta chains from one specimen sequenced in a study of blood T cell repertoires in COVID-19. TCRdb's table, derived via immunoSEQ multiplex PCR, lists solely in-frame clones and lacks some. The sample carries roughly 200,000 clones, roughly 88% recorded once. The sample taken for sequencing was peripheral blood. The receptors come from a woman aged 40 to 50 with COVID-19, enrolled during active disease.

V is TRBV5-1 and J is TRBJ1-2; D unresolved. V lost 3 bases and J lost 2, with 8 bases in between. This CDR3 is 13 amino acids long. Per germline, CDR1 SGHRS and CDR2 YFSETQ. CDR3 coding DNA: TGCGCCAGCAGCTCCCGGGTCAACTATGGCTACACCTTC. Residues: CASSSRVNYGYTF.

The chain recombines TRBV24-1 with TRBJ2-5, with 8 positions matching TRBD1. This CDR3 comprises 16 residues. Germline V gives CDR1 KGHDR, CDR2 SFDVKD. The trim removed 4 bases at V and 0 bases at J, leaving 6 bases unmatched. This CDR3 reads CATSDPGTGHQETQYF. In DNA, the CDR3 is TGTGCCACCAGTGACCCCGGGACAGGACACCAAGAGACCCAGTACTTC.

The chain carries TRBV7-2 and TRBJ2-7; 9 positions match TRBD2. V was clipped by 0 bases and J by 8 bases; unmatched bases: 11. Germline CDR1 SGHTA, CDR2 FQGNSA. CDR3 length: 16 residues. Here the CDR3 DNA reads TGTGCCAGCAGCTTAGCTGGGTTAGCGGGAGCTGTCAAGCAGTACTTC. It translates to CASSLAGLAGAVKQYF.

The chain is built from TRBV18 and TRBJ1-2, with D possibly matching TRBD1 (5 bases). In germline, CDR1 is KGHSH, CDR2 LQKENI. The CDR3 is 14 residues long. V lost 5 bases to trimming and J lost 3 bases, with 13 bases between them. CDR3 loop: CASSSRVNDYGYTF. The CDR3 DNA reads as TGTGCCAGCTCATCCAGGGTAAATGACTATGGCTACACCTTC.

The chain recombines TRBV7-6 with TRBJ1-1, with 7 bases aligning to TRBD1. V shed 4 bases and J 8 bases; nucleotides not matched to a gene: 10. CDR3 length: 14 residues. Germline V gene sequence: CDR1 SGHVS, CDR2 FNYEAQ. The CDR3 DNA reads TGTGCCAGCAGCTCAGCCCGGGACAGCCTGGAAGCTTTCTTT. Protein product: CASSSARDSLEAFF.

The V and J genes are TRBV20-1 and TRBJ2-7, with 7 bases aligning to TRBD2. V shed 3 bases, J shed 3 bases, and the junction held 5 bases outside the gene matches. Germline V gene data show CDR1 as DFQATT and CDR2 as SNEGSKA (reference sequence). The CDR3 totals 13 residues. CDR3 region: CSASFERGYEQYF. The CDR3 bases are TGCAGTGCTAGTTTCGAGCGGGGCTACGAGCAGTACTTC.

The chain uses TRBV6-2 or TRBV6-3 and TRBJ2-1; 11 nucleotides match TRBD2. The CDR3 loop spans 15 amino acids. V trimming: 5 bases; J trimming: 3 bases; junction bases outside the gene matches: 3. Germline CDR1 reads MNHEY; CDR2 reads SVGEGT. The CDR3 is CASSPTSGVYNEQFF. CDR3 nucleotide sequence: TGTGCCAGCAGTCCGACTAGCGGGGTCTACAATGAGCAGTTCTTC.

J is TRBJ1-6 and V is TRBV9; 7 nucleotides agree with TRBD1. In germline, CDR1 is SGDLS, CDR2 YYNGEE. The CDR3 has 16 amino acids. The junction had 5 bases not matched to a gene; V was cut back by 5 bases and J by 0 bases. The CDR3 protein is CASRRGGTSYNSPLHF. Written as DNA, the CDR3 is TGTGCCAGCAGGAGAGGGGGCACCTCCTATAATTCACCCCTCCACTTT.

CDR3 loop: CASSSSRTVSYEQYF. CDR3 nucleotide sequence: TGTGCCAGCAGCTCCTCCCGGACAGTGAGCTACGAGCAGTACTTC. The chain is built from TRBV5-8 and TRBJ2-7; D is possibly TRBD1 (6 bases). The germline V gene encodes CDR1 SGHTS and CDR2 YDEGEE. Trimming cost V 3 bases and J 3 bases, with 16 bases left between them. The CDR3 has 15 residues.

This clone was counted between two and nine times. The gene calls are TRBV7-3 and TRBJ1-2; TRBD1 matches 10 bases. V shed 5 bases and J 3 bases; nucleotides not matched to a gene: 6. This CDR3 contains 15 residues. From germline, CDR1 is SGHTA and CDR2 FQGTGA. In nucleotides, the CDR3 is TGTGCCAGCAGCACACGCGGGACAGGGGACTATGGCTACACCTTC. Translating gives CASSTRGTGDYGYTF.

The chain combines TRBV6-6 with TRBJ1-4; TRBD1 might be the D (6 bases). V lost 8 bases and J lost 6, with 16 bases in between. The length of the CDR3 is 14 residues. Germline values: CDR1 MNHNY, CDR2 SVGAGI (reference sequence). The CDR3 DNA reads as TGTGCCAGCGGTCGGCAGGGGTCATATGAAAAACTGTTTTTT. This gives the protein CASGRQGSYEKLFF.

This clone has more than one count but fewer than ten. V gene TRBV4-1 combines with J gene TRBJ2-7; 9 positions agree with TRBD1. The CDR3 contains 16 residues. CDR1 MGHRA and CDR2 YSYEKL come from the germline V gene. V lost 0 bases, J lost 4 bases, and 7 bases stayed unmatched. The CDR3 protein is CASSQDEGTGWYEQYF. The CDR3 DNA reads TGCGCCAGCAGCCAAGACGAGGGGACAGGGTGGTACGAGCAGTACTTC.

The chain is built from TRBV28 and TRBJ1-1, with D possibly matching TRBD1 (6 bases). V lost 5 bases and J lost 1, with 11 bases in between. Germline CDR1 is MDHEN and CDR2 is SYDVKM. The CDR3 loop spans 14 amino acids. This CDR3 is CASSQGPRNTEAFF. In nucleotides, the CDR3 is TGTGCCAGCAGTCAGGGGCCAAGGAACACTGAAGCTTTCTTT.

This chain joins TRBV7-6 and TRBJ1-2, with D possibly TRBD1 on 6 matching bases. Germline-derived CDR1 and CDR2 are SGHVS and FNYEAQ. The ends were cut back, 0 bases at V and 8 bases at J, with 22 bases in the middle. This CDR3 has 17 amino acids. CDR3 region: CASSLAPPRTDLLGYTF. DNA for the CDR3: TGTGCCAGCAGCTTAGCCCCCCCGCGGACAGACCTCTTGGGCTACACCTTC.

This chain links TRBV2 with TRBJ2-7; 7 bases are a match to TRBD2. The CDR3 sequence is 12 residues long. With V trimmed by 6 bases and J by 4 bases, 3 bases remained unmatched. CDR1 is SNHLY, CDR2 FYNNEI, per germline. CDR3 DNA: TGTGCCAGCAGGGGGAGGGCTTACGAGCAGTACTTC. This encodes CASRGRAYEQYF.

The V gene is TRBV12-3 or TRBV12-4, the J gene TRBJ2-5; the D gene is possibly TRBD1 (6 bases). The CDR3 sequence is 12 residues long. Trimming left V 5 bases short and J 5 bases short, with 9 bases between. CDR3 nucleotides: TGTGCCAGCAGTGGACAGACGGAGACCCAGTACTTC. It translates to CASSGQTETQYF.

The chain carries TRBV5-5 and TRBJ2-1; D gene uncertain. This CDR3 spans 17 amino acids. The V end was cut by 0 bases, the J end by 8 bases, with 21 bases between. Germline CDR1 is SGHKS and CDR2 is YYEKEE (reference sequence). The CDR3 nucleotides are TGTGCCAGCAGCTTGGGGATGCCTACCCCTCGTGGAGATGAGCAGTTCTTC. Its translation is CASSLGMPTPRGDEQFF. The complete variable domain, with remaining parts taken from reference TRBV5-5 and TRBJ2-1, reads DAGVTQSPTHLIKTRGQQVTLRCSPISGHKSVSWYQQVLGQGPQFIFQYYEKEERGRGNFPDRFSARQFPNYSSELNVNALLLGDSALYLCASSLGMPTPRGDEQFFGPGTRLTVL.

The chain couples TRBV5-1 to TRBJ2-4; 11 bases are a match to TRBD1. Germline V CDR1 and CDR2: SGHRS, YFSETQ. V lost 0 bases to trimming and J lost 8 bases; unmatched junction nucleotides: 4. There are 15 residues in the CDR3. CDR3: CASSLAGTGGYIQYF. DNA of the CDR3: TGCGCCAGCAGCTTGGCAGGGACAGGGGGATACATTCAGTACTTC.

This clone was detected only a few times. This chain connects TRBV21-1 to TRBJ2-5; the DNA was not compared with TRBD1, the D call given in the table. TRBV21-1 is a pseudogene. CDR3 size: 14 residues. The CDR3 reads CASSKEQEPETQYF. Here the CDR3 DNA reads TGTGCCAGCAGCAAAGAACAGGAGCCAGAGACCCAGTACTTC.

The J gene is TRBJ1-2, the V gene TRBV13; D unresolved. Looked up from germline, CDR1 is PRHDT and CDR2 is FYEKMQ (reference sequence). Trimming took off 1 base at V and 3 bases at J, with 12 bases between the two ends. The CDR3 contains 15 residues. The chain's CDR3 is CASSLATEPHYGYTF. CDR3 DNA sequence: TGTGCCAGCAGCTTAGCCACGGAGCCCCACTATGGCTACACCTTC.

This clone was recorded a few times. CDR3: CASSFSGGVEAFF. The CDR3 region has the DNA TGCGCCAGCAGCTTTTCAGGGGGCGTAGAGGCTTTCTTT. The rearrangement uses TRBV5-1 and TRBJ1-1; 8 nucleotides align to TRBD1. CDR1 is SGHRS and CDR2 is YFSETQ in the germline V gene. V lost 2 bases and J lost 11; bases outside the gene matches: 8. The CDR3 totals 13 residues.

The V call is TRBV12-3 or TRBV12-4, the J call TRBJ1-3, with D unresolved. Between the trimmed V and J ends, which lost 4 bases and 3 bases, there was a span of 4 bases. CDR3 size: 12 residues. For the CDR3, the DNA is TGTGCCAGCAGTTATAATGGAAACACCATATATTTT. It yields the protein CASSYNGNTIYF.

The chain combines TRBV18 with TRBJ1-4; no definite D call. Looked up from germline, CDR1 is KGHSH and CDR2 is LQKENI. The V end was cut by 3 bases, the J end by 1 base, with 9 bases between. This CDR3 region has 15 residues. The CDR3 sequence is CASSPPGRTNEKLFF. CDR3 DNA sequence: TGTGCCAGCTCACCTCCAGGAAGAACTAATGAAAAACTGTTTTTT.

The chain employs TRBV6-5 and TRBJ2-7, with D maybe TRBD1 (5 bases). Germline lookup yields CDR1 MNHEY and CDR2 SVGAGI. V lost 7 bases and J 3 bases, leaving 13 bases between the germline ends. There are 13 residues in the CDR3. The CDR3 nucleotides are TGTGCCAGCACGCGTGACAGCAGCTACGAGCAGTACTTC. Its protein product is CASTRDSSYEQYF.

The chain is built from TRBV5-1 and TRBJ2-1; maybe TRBD1 (5 bases). CDR3 size: 11 residues. V gave up 7 bases and J gave up 5 bases, with 7 bases separating them. Germline lookup yields CDR1 SGHRS and CDR2 YFSETQ. CDR3 sequence: CASSQDNEQFF. The CDR3 bases are TGCGCCAGCTCACAGGACAATGAGCAGTTCTTC.